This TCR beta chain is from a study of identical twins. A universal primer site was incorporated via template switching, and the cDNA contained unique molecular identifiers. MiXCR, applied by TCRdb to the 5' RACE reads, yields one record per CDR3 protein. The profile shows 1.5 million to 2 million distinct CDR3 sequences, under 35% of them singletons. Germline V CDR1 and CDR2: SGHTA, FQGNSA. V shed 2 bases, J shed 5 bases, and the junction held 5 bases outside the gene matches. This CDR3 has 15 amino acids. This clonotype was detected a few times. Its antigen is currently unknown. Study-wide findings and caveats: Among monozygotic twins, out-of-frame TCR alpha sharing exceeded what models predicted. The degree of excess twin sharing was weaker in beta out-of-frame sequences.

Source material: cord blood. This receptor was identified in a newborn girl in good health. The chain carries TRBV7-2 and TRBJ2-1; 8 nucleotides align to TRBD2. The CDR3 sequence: CASSLTTSVDNEQFF. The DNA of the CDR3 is TGTGCCAGCAGCTTAACGACTAGCGTGGACAATGAGCAGTTCTTC.